This T cell receptor beta chain was sequenced in a study of blood T cell repertoires in COVID-19. Trimming took 4 bases from V and 7 from J; bases not matched to a gene: 4. Germline CDR1 is LNHDA and CDR2 is SQIVND (reference sequence). The CDR3 has 14 amino acids. Participants' own reports of clinical history determined their cohort assignment. How the authors handled the data: Reference gene primer amplification in the assay estimated nucleated cell counts. Profiling relied on immunoSEQ multiplex PCR, and the TCRdb table lists in-frame clones only, not all of them. V, J and clone size were drawn from that table, and D and trimming were deduced from the DNA. The repertoire consists of over 350,000 clones, with just over 90% occurring once and the leading ten covering about 0.83%.

The gene calls are TRBV19 and TRBJ1-2; 12 nucleotides agree with TRBD1. Material for sequencing was PBMCs or T cells enriched from blood (not recorded which). This receptor was identified in a woman aged 40 to 50 who had been exposed to COVID-19. The CDR3 DNA follows: TGTGCCAGTAGTAGGGGACAGGGGGCTGCTGGCTACACCTTC. Translating it yields CASSRGQGAAGYTF.